This TCR beta chain was observed in a study of T cells in Graves' hyperthyroidism and ophthalmopathy. Study-wide points: Separating ophthalmopathy from stable hyperthyroidism was achieved by a 13 V-J model.

A patient was excluded if there was uncontrolled infection, other autoimmune disease, pregnancy or lactation. Trimming took off 9 bases at V and 10 bases at J, with 19 bases between the two ends. The CDR3 covers 13 residues. RNA transcripts yielded amplified TCR beta CDR3 regions. HTBI primers were the set used in a first-round RT-PCR of the TCR CDR3. TCRdb re-called the multiplex PCR reads through MiXCR, storing one row per CDR3 protein. This sample has about 560,000 distinct CDR3 sequences, with approximately 16% found just once. With regard to this clonotype: The antigen is unknown.

The rearrangement joins TRBV12-3 or TRBV12-4 to TRBJ2-1; the D is unclear. The receptor was isolated from a woman aged 18-29 years with Graves' hyperthyroidism. Sequencing was carried out using blood. CDR3 in amino acids: CASRRALLPEQFF. CDR3 nucleotide sequence: TGTGCCAGTAGACGGGCCCTCCTCCCCGAGCAGTTCTTC.